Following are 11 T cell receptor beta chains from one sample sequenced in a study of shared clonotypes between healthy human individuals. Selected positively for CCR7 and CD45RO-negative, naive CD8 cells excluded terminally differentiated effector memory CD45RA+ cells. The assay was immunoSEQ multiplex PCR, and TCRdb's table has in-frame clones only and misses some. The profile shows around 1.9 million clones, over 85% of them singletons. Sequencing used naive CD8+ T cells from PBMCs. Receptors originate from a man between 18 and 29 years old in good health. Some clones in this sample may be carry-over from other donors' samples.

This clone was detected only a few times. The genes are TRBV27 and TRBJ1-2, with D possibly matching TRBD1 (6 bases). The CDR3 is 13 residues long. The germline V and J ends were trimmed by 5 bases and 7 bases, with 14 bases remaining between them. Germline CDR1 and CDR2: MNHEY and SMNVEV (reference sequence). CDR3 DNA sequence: TGTGCCAGCAGTCCCCTGGGGGGCCCTGGCTACACCTTC. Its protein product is CASSPLGGPGYTF.

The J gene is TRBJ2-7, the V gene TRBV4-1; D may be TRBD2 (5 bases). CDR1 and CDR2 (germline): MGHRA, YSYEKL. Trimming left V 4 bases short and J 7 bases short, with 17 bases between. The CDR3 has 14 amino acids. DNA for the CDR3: TGCGCCAGCAGCCCCCGGGAACCTCCCGGGGAGCAGTACTTC. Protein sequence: CASSPREPPGEQYF.

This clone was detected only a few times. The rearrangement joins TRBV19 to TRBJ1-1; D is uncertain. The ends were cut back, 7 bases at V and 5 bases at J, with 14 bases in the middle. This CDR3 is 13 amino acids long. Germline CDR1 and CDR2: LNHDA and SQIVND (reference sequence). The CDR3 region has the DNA TGTGCCAGTAAGGGTAGGGATTTGACTGAAGCTTTCTTT. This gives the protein CASKGRDLTEAFF.

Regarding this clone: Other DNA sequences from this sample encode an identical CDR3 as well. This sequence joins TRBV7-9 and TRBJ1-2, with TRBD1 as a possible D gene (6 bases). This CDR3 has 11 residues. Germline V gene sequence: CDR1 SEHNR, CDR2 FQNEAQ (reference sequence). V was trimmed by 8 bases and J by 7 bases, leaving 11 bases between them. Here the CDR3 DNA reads TGTGCCAGCTCTGGGGGGGCTGGCTACACCTTC. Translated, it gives CASSGGAGYTF.

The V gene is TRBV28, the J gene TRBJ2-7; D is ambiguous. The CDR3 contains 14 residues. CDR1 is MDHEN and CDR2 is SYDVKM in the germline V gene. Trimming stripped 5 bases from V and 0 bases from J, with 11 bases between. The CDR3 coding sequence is TGTGCCAGCAGTGATACTGATCCCTCCTACGAGCAGTACTTC. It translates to CASSDTDPSYEQYF.

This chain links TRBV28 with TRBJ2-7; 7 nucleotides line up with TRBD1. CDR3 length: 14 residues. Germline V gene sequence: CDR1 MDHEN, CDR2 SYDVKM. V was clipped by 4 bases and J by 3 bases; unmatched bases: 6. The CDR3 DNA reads TGTGCCAGCAGTTCGGACAGGTGGGGCTACGAGCAGTACTTC. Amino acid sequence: CASSSDRWGYEQYF.

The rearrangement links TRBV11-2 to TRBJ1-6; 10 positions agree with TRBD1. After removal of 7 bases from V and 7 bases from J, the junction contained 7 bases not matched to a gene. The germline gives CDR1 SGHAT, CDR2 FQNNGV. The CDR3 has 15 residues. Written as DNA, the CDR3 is TGTGCCAGCACCCCGACAGGGGGCTCAAATTCACCCCTCCACTTT. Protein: CASTPTGGSNSPLHF. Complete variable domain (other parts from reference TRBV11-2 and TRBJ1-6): EAGVAQSPRYKIIEKRQSVAFWCNPISGHATLYWYQQILGQGPKLLIQFQNNGVVDDSQLPKDRFSAERLKGVDSTLKIQPAKLEDSAVYLCASTPTGGSNSPLHFGNGTRLTVT.

CDR3 residues: CASSSDREWETQYF. DNA of the CDR3: TGTGCCAGCAGCTCCGATCGGGAATGGGAGACCCAGTACTTC. The chain employs TRBV13 and TRBJ2-5, with D possibly being TRBD2 (5 bases). The germline V gene has CDR1 PRHDT and CDR2 FYEKMQ (reference sequence). CDR3 length: 14 residues. With 4 bases removed from V and 5 bases from J, the gap between germline ends came to 14 bases.

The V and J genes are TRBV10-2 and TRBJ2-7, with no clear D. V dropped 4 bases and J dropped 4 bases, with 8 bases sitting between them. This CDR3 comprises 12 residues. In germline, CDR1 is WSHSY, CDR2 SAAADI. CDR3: CASSAVFYEQYF. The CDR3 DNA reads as TGCGCCAGCAGTGCGGTATTTTACGAGCAGTACTTC.

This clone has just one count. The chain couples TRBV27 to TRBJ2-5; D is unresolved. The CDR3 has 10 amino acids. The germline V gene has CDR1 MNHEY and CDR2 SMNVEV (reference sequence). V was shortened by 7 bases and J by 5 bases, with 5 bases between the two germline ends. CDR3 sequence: CASIGETQYF. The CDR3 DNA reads TGTGCCAGCATCGGGGAGACCCAGTACTTC.

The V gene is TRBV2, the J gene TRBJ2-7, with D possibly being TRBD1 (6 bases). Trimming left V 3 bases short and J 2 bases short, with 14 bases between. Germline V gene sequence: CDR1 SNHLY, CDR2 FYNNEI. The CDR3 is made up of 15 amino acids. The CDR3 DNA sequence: TGTGCCAGCAGTGATAGGGTTCCAGGGGCCTACGAGCAGTACTTC. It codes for CASSDRVPGAYEQYF.